This record covers a single T cell receptor beta chain. Its antigen remains unidentified. CDR1 and CDR2 from the germline V gene are MDHEN and SYDVKM. After removal of 5 bases from V and 6 bases from J, the junction contained 15 bases not matched to a gene. The CDR3 is 16 residues long. The data belong to a study of T cell responses to AZD1222 COVID-19 vaccine. Study-level findings and limits: Clonal diversity was possibly underestimated, and white British individuals and females predominated among donors.

TCRdb's copy holds only in-frame clones and misses some; the assay was immunoSEQ multiplex PCR. The repertoire consists of some 150,000 clones, with 65% to 90% occurring once and the leading ten covering 7.9%. V is TRBV28 and J is TRBJ1-2; 7 nucleotides match TRBD1. The source of this sequence is an adult who received the MenACWY meningococcal vaccine as a control. The sequences come from peripheral blood, collected 28 days after the second dose of the MenACWY control vaccine. CDR3 nucleotide sequence: TGTGCCAGCAGTCGACCGGGACAGCGATACCAAGATGGCTACACCTTC. It specifies CASSRPGQRYQDGYTF.